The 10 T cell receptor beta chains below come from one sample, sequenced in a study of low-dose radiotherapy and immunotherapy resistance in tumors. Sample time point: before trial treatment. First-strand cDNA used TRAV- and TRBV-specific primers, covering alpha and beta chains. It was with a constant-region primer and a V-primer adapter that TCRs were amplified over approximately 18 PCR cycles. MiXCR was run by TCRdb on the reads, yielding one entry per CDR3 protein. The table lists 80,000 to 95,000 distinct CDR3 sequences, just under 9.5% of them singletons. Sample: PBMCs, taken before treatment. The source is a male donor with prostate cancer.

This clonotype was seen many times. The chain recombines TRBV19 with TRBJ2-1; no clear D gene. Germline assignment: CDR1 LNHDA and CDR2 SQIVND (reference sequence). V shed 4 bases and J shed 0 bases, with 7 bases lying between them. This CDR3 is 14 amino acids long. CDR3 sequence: CASSNPSSYNEQFF. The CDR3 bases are TGTGCCAGTAGTAACCCGAGCTCCTACAATGAGCAGTTCTTC.

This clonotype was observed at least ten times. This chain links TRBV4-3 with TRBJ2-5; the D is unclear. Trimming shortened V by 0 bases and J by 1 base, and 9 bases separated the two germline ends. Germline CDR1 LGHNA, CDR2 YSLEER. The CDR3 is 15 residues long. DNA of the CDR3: TGCGCCAGCAGCCAAGATGGCCGGAGCCAAGAGACCCAGTACTTC. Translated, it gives CASSQDGRSQETQYF.

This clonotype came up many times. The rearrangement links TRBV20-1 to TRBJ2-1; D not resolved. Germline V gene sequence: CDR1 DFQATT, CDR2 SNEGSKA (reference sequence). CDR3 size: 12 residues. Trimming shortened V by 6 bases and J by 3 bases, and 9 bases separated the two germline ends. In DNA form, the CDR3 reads TGCAGTGCCCCGGACCGCTACAATGAGCAGTTCTTC. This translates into CSAPDRYNEQFF.

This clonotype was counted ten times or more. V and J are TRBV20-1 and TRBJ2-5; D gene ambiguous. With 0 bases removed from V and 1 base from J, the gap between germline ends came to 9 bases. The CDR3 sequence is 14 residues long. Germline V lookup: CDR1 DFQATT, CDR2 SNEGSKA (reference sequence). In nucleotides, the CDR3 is TGCAGTGCTAGAGATATCGGGTTCCAAGAGACCCAGTACTTC. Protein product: CSARDIGFQETQYF.

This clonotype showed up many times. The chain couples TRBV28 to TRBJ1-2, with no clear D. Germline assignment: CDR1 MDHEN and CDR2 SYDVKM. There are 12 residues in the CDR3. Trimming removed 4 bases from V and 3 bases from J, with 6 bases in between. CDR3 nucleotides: TGTGCCAGCAGTTCGACGGACTATGGCTACACCTTC. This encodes CASSSTDYGYTF.

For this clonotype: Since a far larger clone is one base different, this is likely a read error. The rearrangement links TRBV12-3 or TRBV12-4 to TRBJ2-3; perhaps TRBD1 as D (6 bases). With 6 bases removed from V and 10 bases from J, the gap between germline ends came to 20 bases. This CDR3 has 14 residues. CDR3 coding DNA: TGTGCCAGCAGCAGTAAACAGGGTAATCCAGCGCAGTATTTT. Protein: CASSSKQGNPAQYF.

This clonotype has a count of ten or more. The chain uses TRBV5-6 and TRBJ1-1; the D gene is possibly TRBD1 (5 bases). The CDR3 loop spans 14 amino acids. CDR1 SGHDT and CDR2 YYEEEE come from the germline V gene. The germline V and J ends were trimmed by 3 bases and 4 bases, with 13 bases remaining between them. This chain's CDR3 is CASSWGSGGTEAFF. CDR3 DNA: TGTGCCAGCAGCTGGGGGTCGGGTGGCACTGAAGCTTTCTTT.

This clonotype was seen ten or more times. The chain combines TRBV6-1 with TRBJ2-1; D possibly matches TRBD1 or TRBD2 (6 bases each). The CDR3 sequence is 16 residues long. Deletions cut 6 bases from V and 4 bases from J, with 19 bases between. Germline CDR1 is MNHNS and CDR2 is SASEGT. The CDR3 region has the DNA TGTGCCAGCAGCCCATCGGGGGCTTACCAATACAATGAGCAGTTCTTC. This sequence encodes CASSPSGAYQYNEQFF.

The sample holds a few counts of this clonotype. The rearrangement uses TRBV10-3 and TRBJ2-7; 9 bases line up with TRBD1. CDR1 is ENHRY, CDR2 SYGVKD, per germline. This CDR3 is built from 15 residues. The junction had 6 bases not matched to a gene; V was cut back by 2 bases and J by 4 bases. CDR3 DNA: TGTGCCATCAGTGAGGGGGGGACAGGGAAGTACGAGCAGTACTTC. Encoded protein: CAISEGGTGKYEQYF.

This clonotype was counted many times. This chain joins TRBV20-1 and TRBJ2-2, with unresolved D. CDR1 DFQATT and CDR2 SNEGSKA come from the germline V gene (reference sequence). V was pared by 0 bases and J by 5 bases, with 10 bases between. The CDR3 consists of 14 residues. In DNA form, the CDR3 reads TGCAGTGCTAGAGAGTCCCTAACGACCGGGGAGCTGTTTTTT. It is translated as CSARESLTTGELFF.